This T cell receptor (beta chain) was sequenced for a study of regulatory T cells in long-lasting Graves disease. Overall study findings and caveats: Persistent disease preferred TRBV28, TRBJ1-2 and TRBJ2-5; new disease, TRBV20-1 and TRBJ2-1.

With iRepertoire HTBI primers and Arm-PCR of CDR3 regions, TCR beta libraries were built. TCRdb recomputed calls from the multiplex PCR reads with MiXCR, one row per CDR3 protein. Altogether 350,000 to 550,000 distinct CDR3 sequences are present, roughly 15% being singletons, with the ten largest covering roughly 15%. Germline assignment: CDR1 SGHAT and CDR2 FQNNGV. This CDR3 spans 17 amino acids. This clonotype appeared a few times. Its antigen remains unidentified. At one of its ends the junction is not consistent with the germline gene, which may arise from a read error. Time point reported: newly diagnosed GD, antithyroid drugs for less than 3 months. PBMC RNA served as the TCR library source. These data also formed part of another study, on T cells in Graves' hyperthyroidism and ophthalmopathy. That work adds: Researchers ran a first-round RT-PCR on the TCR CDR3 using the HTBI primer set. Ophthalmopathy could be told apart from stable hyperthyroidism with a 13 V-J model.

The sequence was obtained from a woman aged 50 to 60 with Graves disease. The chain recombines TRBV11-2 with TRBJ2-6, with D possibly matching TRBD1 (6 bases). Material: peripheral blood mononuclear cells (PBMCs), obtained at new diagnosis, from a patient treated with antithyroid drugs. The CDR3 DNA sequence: TGTGCCAGCGGCTTAGTCGGCAGGGGATACGGGGCCAACGTCCTGACTTTC. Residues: CASGLVGRGYGANVLTF.